What follows are 27 T cell receptor beta chains derived from one specimen sequenced in a study of blood T cell repertoires in COVID-19 (dated by TCRdb to 2018 to 2020). The library was produced with the immunoSEQ multiplex PCR assay. TCRdb mirrors the immuneACCESS table, restricted to in-frame sequences. Some clones are absent from its copies; in checked studies, under half trace to an unresolved V gene, and the reason for the others is unknown. The sample table shows 45,000 to 70,000 clones, and around four fifths are seen once. The ten largest clones take up roughly 18% of the sample. Sequenced input: peripheral blood. These receptors were taken from a woman aged 50 to 65 with active or convalescent COVID-19.

The rearrangement uses TRBV7-7 and TRBJ2-5, with TRBD1 matching over 9 bases. From germline, CDR1 is SSHAT and CDR2 FNYEAQ (reference sequence). The CDR3 extends over 17 amino acids. With 5 bases clipped from V and 1 base from J, the junction kept 11 bases outside the gene matches. The chain's CDR3 is CASSPNPGQGVQETQYF. CDR3 nucleotides: TGTGCCAGCAGCCCAAATCCGGGACAGGGAGTCCAAGAGACCCAGTACTTC.

There are a few counts of this clone. J is TRBJ1-2 and V is TRBV28, with D possibly being TRBD1 (6 bases). CDR3 length equals 15 residues. Germline CDR1 and CDR2: MDHEN and SYDVKM. V lost 5 bases and J lost 1, with 14 bases in between. The CDR3 loop reads CASSGYREGNYGYTF. In nucleotides, the CDR3 is TGTGCCAGCAGTGGGTACAGGGAGGGTAACTATGGCTACACCTTC.

This clone occurred a few times. The chain couples TRBV7-9 to TRBJ2-1; TRBD2 matches at 11 bases. This CDR3 spans 15 amino acids. Germline V gene lookup returns CDR1 SEHNR and CDR2 FQNEAQ (reference sequence). V was clipped by 2 bases and J by 7 bases; unmatched bases: 4. CDR3 region: CASSLLAGGFNEQFF. The CDR3 nucleotides are TGTGCCAGCAGCTTACTAGCGGGAGGTTTTAATGAGCAGTTCTTC.

The chain is built from TRBV29-1 and TRBJ1-4; D unclear. Germline lookup yields CDR1 SQVTM and CDR2 ANQGSEA. There are 13 residues in the CDR3. V lost 7 bases to trimming and J lost 3 bases, with 12 bases between them. The CDR3, as DNA: TGCAGCGCCTCACACGGGTCTAATGAAAAACTGTTTTTT. It codes for CSASHGSNEKLFF.

The V call is TRBV7-9, the J call TRBJ2-2, with 8 bases identical to TRBD2. The germline V gene encodes CDR1 SEHNR and CDR2 FQNEAQ (reference sequence). The V and J ends lost 4 bases and 3 bases, in that order; junction bases with no gene match: 10. The CDR3 consists of 17 residues. The chain's CDR3 is CASSSRGGGKDTGELFF. The CDR3 nucleotides read TGTGCCAGCAGCTCCCGGGGGGGCGGGAAGGACACCGGGGAGCTGTTTTTT.

This chain joins TRBV5-8 and TRBJ2-7, with TRBD2 matching over 8 bases. Germline CDR1 SGHTS, CDR2 YDEGEE. V lost 2 bases and J lost 0; bases outside the gene matches: 10. The CDR3 sequence is 17 residues long. The CDR3 spells CASSFVGTSGLSYEQYF. As DNA, the CDR3 is TGTGCCAGCAGCTTCGTGGGCACTAGCGGTCTCTCCTACGAGCAGTACTTC.

This clone was recorded once. This chain connects TRBV5-6 to TRBJ2-7, with a possible D match to TRBD1 (6 bases). Germline-derived CDR1 and CDR2 are SGHDT and YYEEEE. The CDR3 has 14 residues. Deletions cut 2 bases from V and 5 bases from J, with 14 bases between. The CDR3 DNA is TGTGCCAGCAGCTTTGGGACACTTCTCAACGAGCAGTACTTC. Protein: CASSFGTLLNEQYF. The full variable domain, rest sourced from reference TRBV5-6 and TRBJ2-7, is DAGVTQSPTHLIKTRGQQVTLRCSPKSGHDTVSWYQQALGQGPQFIFQYYEEEERQRGNFPDRFSGHQFPNYSSELNVNALLLGDSALYLCASSFGTLLNEQYFGPGTRLTVT.

This clone ranks as medium-sized. The chain carries TRBV2 and TRBJ2-7, with a tentative D call TRBD2 (6 bases). CDR3 length equals 13 residues. Deletions cut 3 bases from V and 5 bases from J, with 11 bases between. The germline V gene encodes CDR1 SNHLY and CDR2 FYNNEI. The CDR3 DNA is TGTGCCAGCAGTGACGGGAGTCCCGACGAGCAGTACTTC. It translates to CASSDGSPDEQYF.

This sequence joins TRBV12-3 or TRBV12-4 and TRBJ1-1; TRBD1 is a possible D gene (6 bases). V lost 1 base to trimming and J lost 11 bases, with 14 bases between them. The CDR3 is 13 residues long. The CDR3 region is CASSLGGGAGAFF. CDR3 nucleotides: TGTGCCAGCAGTTTAGGTGGGGGGGCCGGGGCTTTCTTT.

The genes are TRBV5-6 and TRBJ1-5; D may be TRBD1 (5 bases). This CDR3 is 15 amino acids long. Germline V gene sequence: CDR1 SGHDT, CDR2 YYEEEE. V was pared by 3 bases and J by 0 bases, with 10 bases between. The CDR3 DNA follows: TGTGCCAGCAGCTCCCGGGGGTATAGCAATCAGCCCCAGCATTTT. It is translated as CASSSRGYSNQPQHF.

The chain carries TRBV18 and TRBJ2-2, with 8 bases aligning to TRBD1. The junction had 10 bases not matched to a gene; V was cut back by 2 bases and J by 8 bases. This CDR3 region has 16 residues. Germline-derived CDR1 and CDR2 are KGHSH and LQKENI. This chain's CDR3 is CASSPIGQGSGGELFF. The CDR3 DNA follows: TGTGCCAGCTCACCAATCGGACAGGGTTCAGGAGGGGAGCTGTTTTTT.

The chain combines TRBV25-1 with TRBJ2-5, with D possibly TRBD1 on 5 matching bases. CDR3 length equals 14 residues. Germline V gives CDR1 MGHDK, CDR2 SYGVNS. V gave up 2 bases and J gave up 2 bases, with 9 bases separating them. CDR3 amino acids: CASSEQQDQETQYF. The CDR3 coding sequence is TGTGCCAGCAGTGAACAACAGGATCAAGAGACCCAGTACTTC.

Only a few counts were recorded for this clone. The gene calls are TRBV4-2 and TRBJ2-7; 8 bases are shared with TRBD2. The trim removed 0 bases at V and 2 bases at J, leaving 3 bases unmatched. The length of the CDR3 is 15 residues. Germline values: CDR1 LGHNA, CDR2 YNFKEQ. CDR3 protein: CASSQDIGGAYEQYF. The CDR3 coding sequence is TGTGCCAGCAGCCAAGATATCGGGGGGGCCTACGAGCAGTACTTC.

A single count supports this clone. The chain links TRBV5-1 to TRBJ1-2, with 9 nucleotides matching TRBD1. The ends lost 1 base at V and 6 bases at J; junction bases unmatched: 10. The CDR3 has 16 amino acids. Germline loops: CDR1 SGHRS, CDR2 YFSETQ. The CDR3 protein is CASSLNAGTGHDGYTF. For the CDR3, the DNA is TGCGCCAGCAGCTTGAACGCCGGGACAGGGCATGATGGCTACACCTTC.

The chain recombines TRBV10-3 with TRBJ2-5; TRBD1 matches at 7 bases. V shed 0 bases and J 4 bases; nucleotides not matched to a gene: 5. CDR1 is ENHRY, CDR2 SYGVKD, per germline. The CDR3 sequence is 15 residues long. In DNA form, the CDR3 reads TGTGCCATCAGTGAGTCTGACAGGGTAGGAGAGACCCAGTACTTC. Its translation is CAISESDRVGETQYF.

This clone has only a few counts. This chain connects TRBV25-1 to TRBJ2-7, with D possibly TRBD2 on 6 matching bases. Germline loops: CDR1 MGHDK, CDR2 SYGVNS. The CDR3 is 13 amino acids. Trimming pared 2 bases from V and 3 bases from J, leaving 8 bases between. The CDR3 DNA reads TGTGCCAGCAGTGAAGGGCGGGGCTACGAGCAGTACTTC. Translating gives CASSEGRGYEQYF.

The rearrangement uses TRBV12-3 or TRBV12-4 and TRBJ1-2, with 8 bases aligning to TRBD1. This CDR3 is built from 12 residues. The trim removed 8 bases at V and 5 bases at J, leaving 4 bases unmatched. The CDR3 bases are TGTGCCAGCGCACGACAGGGGTATGGCTACACCTTC. Amino acids: CASARQGYGYTF.

This clone was seen once. J is TRBJ1-1 and V is TRBV12-2. TRBV12-2 is flagged as a pseudogene. CDR3 length equals 14 residues. The CDR3 DNA is TGTGCAAGTCGCTTAGACGGGGAGAACACTGAAGCTTTCTTT. It specifies CASRLDGENTEAFF.

The chain couples TRBV5-6 to TRBJ2-2, with 8 bases that match TRBD1. V lost 4 bases to trimming and J lost 5 bases; unmatched junction nucleotides: 13. Germline lookup yields CDR1 SGHDT and CDR2 YYEEEE. CDR3 size: 17 residues. The CDR3 region has the DNA TGTGCCAGCAGCAGACGCCGGGGGACAGGTACGACCGGGGAGCTGTTTTTT. The encoded protein is CASSRRRGTGTTGELFF.

The chain carries TRBV20-1 and TRBJ2-7; 7 nucleotides line up with TRBD1. The V gene's germline CDR1 is DFQATT and CDR2 SNEGSKA (reference sequence). This CDR3 comprises 11 residues. V shed 6 bases and J 5 bases; nucleotides not matched to a gene: 4. The CDR3 is CSANRGHEQYF. The CDR3, as DNA: TGCAGTGCCAACAGGGGCCACGAGCAGTACTTC.

V gene TRBV25-1 combines with J gene TRBJ2-1; a weak D match, TRBD2 (6 bases). Germline V gene lookup returns CDR1 MGHDK and CDR2 SYGVNS. The germline V and J ends were trimmed by 4 bases and 6 bases, with 16 bases remaining between them. CDR3 length: 15 residues. CDR3 in amino acids: CASSGGVLLSNEQFF. In DNA form, the CDR3 reads TGTGCCAGCAGTGGCGGGGTACTCCTGAGCAATGAGCAGTTCTTC.

This chain joins TRBV11-2 and TRBJ1-6, with D hard to call. The V and J ends lost 4 bases and 1 base respectively, with 17 bases between them. This CDR3 comprises 18 residues. Germline V gene sequence: CDR1 SGHAT, CDR2 FQNNGV. The CDR3 reads CASSWPGEEVSYNSPLHF. CDR3 sequence (DNA): TGTGCCAGCAGCTGGCCCGGGGAGGAGGTATCCTATAATTCACCCCTCCACTTT.

This chain uses TRBV5-6 with TRBJ2-7; a possible D gene is TRBD2 (5 bases). Trimming took off 5 bases at V and 4 bases at J, with 16 bases between the two ends. CDR3 length: 14 amino acids. The germline CDR1 and CDR2 sequences are SGHDT and YYEEEE. The CDR3, as DNA: TGTGCCAGCAGGTCCTACATAGGGAGTTACGAGCAGTACTTC. Protein: CASRSYIGSYEQYF.

The chain combines TRBV5-1 with TRBJ2-5, with D possibly being TRBD1 (5 bases). Germline CDR1 reads SGHRS; CDR2 reads YFSETQ. V lost 2 bases, J lost 0 bases, and 8 bases lay in between. The length of the CDR3 is 14 residues. CDR3 coding DNA: TGCGCCAGCAGCTTCGGACAAGACCAAGAGACCCAGTACTTC. This gives the protein CASSFGQDQETQYF.

V is TRBV2 and J is TRBJ2-1, with 8 bases identical to TRBD2. This CDR3 has 15 amino acids. The V gene's germline CDR1 is SNHLY and CDR2 FYNNEI. V shed 3 bases and J 6 bases; nucleotides not matched to a gene: 7. CDR3 residues: CASSEPGRAGNEQFF. In DNA, the CDR3 is TGTGCCAGCAGTGAGCCCGGGAGGGCCGGCAATGAGCAGTTCTTC.

The chain employs TRBV7-9 and TRBJ2-1, with 13 bases fitting TRBD2. V was pared by 4 bases and J by 6 bases, with 3 bases of the junction left unmatched. Germline V gives CDR1 SEHNR, CDR2 FQNEAQ (reference sequence). The CDR3 extends over 15 amino acids. The CDR3 reads CASSSGTSGINEQFF. CDR3 DNA sequence: TGTGCCAGCAGCTCCGGGACTAGCGGGATCAATGAGCAGTTCTTC. Using reference TRBV7-9 and TRBJ2-1 for the parts outside the CDR3, the full variable domain is DTGVSQNPRHKITKRGQNVTFRCDPISEHNRLYWYRQTLGQGPEFLTYFQNEAQLEKSRLLSDRFSAERPKGSFSTLEIQRTEQGDSAMYLCASSSGTSGINEQFFGPGTRLTVL.

About this clone itself: The sample contains more than one DNA sequence encoding this CDR3. The V call is TRBV7-2, the J call TRBJ2-7; D is perhaps TRBD2 (5 bases). CDR1 SGHTA and CDR2 FQGNSA come from the germline V gene. Trimming took 4 bases from V and 0 from J, leaving 10 bases between them. The CDR3 runs 14 residues. CDR3 region: CASSSDFSSYEQYF. In nucleotides, the CDR3 is TGTGCCAGCAGCTCGGACTTTAGCTCCTACGAGCAGTACTTC.